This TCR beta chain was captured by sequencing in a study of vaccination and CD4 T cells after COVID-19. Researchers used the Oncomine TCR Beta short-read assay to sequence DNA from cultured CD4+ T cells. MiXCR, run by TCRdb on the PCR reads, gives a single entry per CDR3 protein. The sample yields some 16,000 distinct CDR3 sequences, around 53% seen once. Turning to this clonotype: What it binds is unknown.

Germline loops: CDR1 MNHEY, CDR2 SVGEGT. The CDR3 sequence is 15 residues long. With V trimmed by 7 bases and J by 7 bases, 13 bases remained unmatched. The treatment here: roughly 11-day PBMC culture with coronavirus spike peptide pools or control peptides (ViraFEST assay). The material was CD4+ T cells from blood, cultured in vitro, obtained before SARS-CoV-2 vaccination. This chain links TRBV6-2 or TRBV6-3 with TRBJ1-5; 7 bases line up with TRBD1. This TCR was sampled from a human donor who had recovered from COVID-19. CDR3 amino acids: CASNANRDSRQPQHF. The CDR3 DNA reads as TGTGCCAGCAACGCAAACCGGGACAGTAGACAGCCCCAGCATTTT.